This T cell receptor (beta chain) originates from a study of CD8 T cells in ankylosing spondylitis. Study results and caveats: Matched ankylosing spondylitis synovial fluid reportedly contained a significantly enriched population of disease-linked clones. Clones linked to disease, bearing a CD8+ phenotype, were relatively rare in peripheral blood. Apparently characteristic of ankylosing spondylitis blood was a TCR beta motif (roughly eight highly homologous variants).

The CDR3 spans 14 residues. After removal of 6 bases from V and 1 base from J, the junction contained 5 bases not matched to a gene. The germline V gene has CDR1 MDHEN and CDR2 SYDVKM. On this clonotype itself: Its antigen is currently unknown.

Quantitative 5'-RACE was performed with molecular barcodes, and it yielded the TCR beta libraries. Using its own MiXCR run on the 5' RACE reads, TCRdb lists one record per CDR3 protein. The sample lists approximately 35,000 distinct CDR3 sequences, about an eighth occurring once. The sequence derives from a male donor with ankylosing spondylitis. The rearrangement joins TRBV28 to TRBJ2-5, with 7 bases identical to TRBD1. Sequencing was carried out using synovial fluid, either unsorted or a sorted T cell fraction (not recorded which). CDR3 bases: TGTGCCAGCAGCCCGGGACAGCCCCAAGAGACCCAGTACTTC. It translates to CASSPGQPQETQYF.